This entry describes one TCR beta chain. 13 Jbeta primers and 60 Vbeta primers were used for the PCR. TCRdb's table, derived via immunoSEQ multiplex PCR, lists solely in-frame clones and lacks some. The sample carries roughly 170,000 clones, 80% recorded once. The source of the sample is a study of cytomegalovirus exposure and HLA in healthy donors. V gave up 6 bases and J gave up 1 base, with 18 bases separating them. This CDR3 contains 16 residues. The sequence was collected from a boy aged 5 to 17 in good health and CMV-seronegative. The gene calls are TRBV23-1 and TRBJ2-5; TRBD1 might be the D (6 bases). TRBV23-1 is placed among ORFs of uncertain function. The material sequenced was PBMCs. DNA of the CDR3: TGCGCCAGCAGGGATTTTTCACAGGGATTCCAAGAGACCCAGTACTTC. Its translation: CASRDFSQGFQETQYF.